One and the same sample provided the 3 T cell receptor beta chains below, sequenced in a study of T cell responses to AZD1222 COVID-19 vaccine. Clones were read by immunoSEQ multiplex PCR, and TCRdb kept only the in-frame ones, dropping some. The table has about 85,000 clones, about 92% seen once; the top ten hold 2.2%. The input for sequencing was peripheral blood, taken on day 0 of AZD1222 vaccination. These receptors were obtained from an adult in good health.

The J gene is TRBJ1-6, the V gene TRBV28; the match to TRBD1 covers 9 bases. CDR3 length: 15 amino acids. V shed 6 bases, J shed 6 bases, and the junction held 6 bases outside the gene matches. From germline, CDR1 is MDHEN and CDR2 SYDVKM. DNA of the CDR3: TGTGCCAGCAGCCCCGGGACAGGGAGTAATTCACCCCTCCACTTT. Residues: CASSPGTGSNSPLHF.

The rearrangement joins TRBV5-4 to TRBJ1-1; D gene uncertain. This CDR3 has 11 amino acids. Between the trimmed V and J ends, which lost 3 bases and 10 bases, there was a span of 10 bases. Germline lookup yields CDR1 SGHNT and CDR2 YYREEE (reference sequence). CDR3 in DNA: TGTGCCAGCAGCTCCACCCGAGGAGCTTTCTTT. This codes for CASSSTRGAFF.

This clone came up once. The chain has TRBV3-1 (or the pseudogene TRBV3-2) and TRBJ1-2; D remains ambiguous. The CDR3 covers 13 residues. Deletions cut 4 bases from V and 3 bases from J, with 9 bases between. From germline, CDR1 is LGHDT and CDR2 YNNKEL (reference sequence). CDR3 sequence (DNA): TGTGCCAGCAGCCCCCCGGGAGACTATGGCTACACCTTC. Its translation: CASSPPGDYGYTF.